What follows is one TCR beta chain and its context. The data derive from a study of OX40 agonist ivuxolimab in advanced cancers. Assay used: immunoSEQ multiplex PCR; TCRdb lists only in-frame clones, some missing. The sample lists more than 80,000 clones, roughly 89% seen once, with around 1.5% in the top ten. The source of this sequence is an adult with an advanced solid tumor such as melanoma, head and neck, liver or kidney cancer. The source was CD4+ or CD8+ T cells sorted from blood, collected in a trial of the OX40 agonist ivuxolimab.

The DNA of the CDR3 is TGTGCCAGCGAAACTAGCGGGGCTTCTGGGGCCAACGTCCTGACTTTC. It translates to CASETSGASGANVLTF. This chain joins TRBV5-6 and TRBJ2-6; 10 bases align to TRBD2. The germline V gene encodes CDR1 SGHDT and CDR2 YYEEEE. The CDR3 length is 16 residues. Trimming removed 7 bases from V and 1 base from J; junction bases left unmatched: 5.